This TCR beta chain was identified during a study of blood T cell repertoires in COVID-19. Background on the study: Material from acute and convalescent COVID-19 was sourced from the United States, Italy and Spain. T cells, B-cell-depleted T cells, or PBMCs supplied cDNA or gDNA.

This CDR3 has 13 amino acids. With 3 bases clipped from V and 4 bases from J, the junction kept 1 base outside the gene matches. In germline, CDR1 is SEHNR, CDR2 FQNEAQ (reference sequence). Authors' data handling: Amplification of reference gene primers provided the estimated nucleated cell counts. Repertoires were generated with immunoSEQ multiplex PCR, while TCRdb's copy carries only in-frame clones and drops some. The V and J calls and clone size come from that table; D and trimming were worked out from the DNA. This sample has fewer than 55,000 clones, with approximately 85% found just once. The receptor was derived from a woman between 55 and 75 years old with acute or convalescent COVID-19. The J gene is TRBJ2-7, the V gene TRBV7-9, with 9 bases lining up with TRBD1. Sequenced: peripheral blood. CDR3 DNA: TGTGCCAGCAGCTTGGACAGGGGATACGAGCAGTACTTC. Its translation: CASSLDRGYEQYF.